This TCR beta chain came from a study of coeliac disease. Across the study: Without high-resolution HLA typing, biased TRBV7-2 usage was examined as a proof of principle.

The study, taken as a whole, reports: Lower clonality than controls marked TRB and TRG repertoires from active celiac intraepithelial and lamina propria samples. Only 1 of 6 controls, but 9 of 18 coeliac samples, showed published gliadin-specific TRB sequences.

With respect to this clone: Its cognate antigen is unknown. Other DNA sequences within the sample encode an identical CDR3.

CDR3 size: 13 residues. CDR1 and CDR2 (germline): LNHDA, SQIVND (reference sequence). V was trimmed by 6 bases and J by 4 bases, leaving 13 bases between them. Assay: immunoSEQ multiplex PCR; the TCRdb copy retains only in-frame clones and omits some. The sample shows approximately 3,000 clones, roughly 71% of them seen only once. Each fraction contributed one roughly 520,000-cell aliquot for sequencing. Sample: lymphocytes from the gut lamina propria. This clonotype originated in an elderly man without celiac disease. The chain is built from TRBV19 and TRBJ2-7, with D hard to call. The CDR3 region has the DNA TGTGCCAGTAGCAAAGGAGTCGGGTACGAGCAGTACGTC. Its protein product is CASSKGVGYEQYV.